Shown below are 32 T cell receptor beta chains from a single sample sequenced in a study of shared clonotypes between healthy human individuals. The repertoire was sequenced with immunoSEQ multiplex PCR; TCRdb's copy has only in-frame clones and lacks some. The sample lists millions of clones, roughly 96% seen once, with around 0.13% in the top ten. Source material: naive CD4+ T cells sorted from blood. Specified subset: CD45RA+ positively selected. These receptors came from a man aged 18 to 30 in good health.

J is TRBJ1-1 and V is TRBV6-1, with 7 bases fitting TRBD1. CDR1 is MNHNS and CDR2 is SASEGT in the germline V gene. The CDR3 sequence is 15 residues long. Losses at the gene ends were 5 bases for V and 1 base for J; bases not matched to a gene: 7. Written as DNA, the CDR3 is TGTGCCAGCAGTAAATCCGGACAGGCGAACACTGAAGCTTTCTTT. Protein product: CASSKSGQANTEAFF.

This chain uses TRBV25-1 with TRBJ2-5, with a tentative D call TRBD1 (6 bases). CDR3 length: 14 residues. The V end lost 5 bases, the J end lost 5 bases, and 15 bases lay between the germline ends. Germline V CDR1 and CDR2: MGHDK, SYGVNS. As DNA, the CDR3 is TGTGCCAGCAGTAGGTCAGGGGAATTGGAGACCCAGTACTTC. Encoded protein: CASSRSGELETQYF. The entire variable domain, with the rest obtained from reference TRBV25-1 and TRBJ2-5, is as follows: EADIYQTPRYLVIGTGKKITLECSQTMGHDKMYWYQQDPGMELHLIHYSYGVNSTEKGDLSSESTVSRIRTEHFPLTLESARPSHTSQYLCASSRSGELETQYFGPGTRLLVL.

V is TRBV7-6 and J is TRBJ2-5, with 12 nucleotides matching TRBD2. The V gene's germline CDR1 is SGHVS and CDR2 FNYEAQ. V shed 0 bases and J 0 bases; nucleotides not matched to a gene: 5. The CDR3 loop spans 18 amino acids. CDR3: CASSLARTSGGYQETQYF. CDR3 DNA sequence: TGTGCCAGCAGCTTAGCGCGAACTAGCGGGGGGTACCAAGAGACCCAGTACTTC.

The CDR3 sequence is CASSSAPIRGRGSYNSPLHF. CDR3 nucleotides: TGTGCCAGCAGTTCCGCCCCGATTAGGGGGAGGGGGTCCTATAATTCACCCCTCCACTTT. The genes are TRBV28 and TRBJ1-6; tentatively, D is TRBD1 (6 bases). The CDR3 covers 20 residues. CDR1 MDHEN and CDR2 SYDVKM come from the germline V gene. V was pared by 4 bases and J by 1 base, with 23 bases between.

Regarding this clone: This sample also contains other DNA sequences that code for the same CDR3. The V and J genes are TRBV6-1 and TRBJ2-2; 11 bases agree with TRBD1. CDR3 length: 15 amino acids. The ends lost 6 bases at V and 5 bases at J; junction bases unmatched: 5. In germline, CDR1 is MNHNS, CDR2 SASEGT. For the CDR3, the DNA is TGTGCCAGCAGGGCGGGGACAGGGGGGACCGGGGAGCTGTTTTTT. Translating gives CASRAGTGGTGELFF.

This chain uses TRBV5-6 with TRBJ2-5; TRBD1 aligns across 9 bases. Germline V CDR1 and CDR2: SGHDT, YYEEEE. The CDR3 loop spans 17 amino acids. V lost 2 bases and J lost 5; bases outside the gene matches: 13. The CDR3 loop reads CASSFGTGRNIGETQYF. The CDR3 region has the DNA TGTGCCAGCAGCTTCGGGACAGGGCGTAATATAGGGGAGACCCAGTACTTC. Full variable domain (remainder filled in from reference TRBV5-6 and TRBJ2-5): DAGVTQSPTHLIKTRGQQVTLRCSPKSGHDTVSWYQQALGQGPQFIFQYYEEEERQRGNFPDRFSGHQFPNYSSELNVNALLLGDSALYLCASSFGTGRNIGETQYFGPGTRLLVL.

The chain carries TRBV6-5 and TRBJ2-7; 10 bases line up with TRBD1. The V and J ends lost 8 bases and 2 bases, in that order; junction bases with no gene match: 6. Looked up from germline, CDR1 is MNHEY and CDR2 is SVGAGI. This CDR3 spans 14 amino acids. The CDR3 region has the DNA TGTGCCAGCTTAAGGGGACAGGGGCCCTACGAGCAGTACTTC. Amino acids: CASLRGQGPYEQYF.

The chain carries TRBV18 and TRBJ1-1, with TRBD1 identical over 7 bases. The V gene end was trimmed by 2 bases and the J gene end by 11 bases; junction bases not matched to a gene: 11. The CDR3 consists of 14 residues. Germline V gene data show CDR1 as KGHSH and CDR2 as LQKENI. CDR3 protein: CASSPGQEKGVAFF. DNA for the CDR3: TGTGCCAGCTCACCAGGACAGGAAAAAGGGGTCGCTTTCTTT.

The gene calls are TRBV25-1 and TRBJ2-5; 7 bases fit TRBD2. The CDR3 consists of 15 residues. V lost 5 bases and J lost 2; bases outside the gene matches: 8. The V gene's germline CDR1 is MGHDK and CDR2 SYGVNS. CDR3 region: CASSTQGTIQETQYF. The CDR3 DNA is TGTGCCAGCAGTACGCAAGGGACTATTCAAGAGACCCAGTACTTC. The full variable domain, completed using reference TRBV25-1 and TRBJ2-5, is EADIYQTPRYLVIGTGKKITLECSQTMGHDKMYWYQQDPGMELHLIHYSYGVNSTEKGDLSSESTVSRIRTEHFPLTLESARPSHTSQYLCASSTQGTIQETQYFGPGTRLLVL.

Remarks on this clone: The same CDR3 is also encoded by other DNA sequences in this sample. This chain uses TRBV30 with TRBJ2-5; D is ambiguous. From germline, CDR1 is GTSNPN and CDR2 SVGIG (reference sequence). The CDR3 spans 11 residues. The germline V and J ends were trimmed by 1 base and 3 bases, with 3 bases remaining between them. The chain's CDR3 is CAWSGKETQYF. CDR3 DNA: TGTGCCTGGAGTGGGAAAGAGACCCAGTACTTC.

The chain carries TRBV5-6 and TRBJ1-4; the match to TRBD1 covers 7 bases. V shed 5 bases and J 3 bases; nucleotides not matched to a gene: 4. The CDR3 contains 14 residues. Per germline, CDR1 SGHDT and CDR2 YYEEEE. The CDR3 loop reads CASRRQGANEKLFF. The CDR3, as DNA: TGTGCCAGCAGGCGACAGGGAGCTAATGAAAAACTGTTTTTT.

The chain uses TRBV5-4 and TRBJ1-6; D unclear. The CDR3 length is 15 residues. Trimming left V 2 bases short and J 2 bases short, with 8 bases between. Germline V gives CDR1 SGHNT, CDR2 YYREEE (reference sequence). CDR3 bases: TGTGCCAGCAGCTTATATAGGGCCTATAATTCACCCCTCCACTTT. It encodes CASSLYRAYNSPLHF.

The V and J genes are TRBV7-8 and TRBJ1-6, with 7 bases matching TRBD1. The CDR3 length is 16 residues. Trimming removed 5 bases from V and 7 bases from J; junction bases left unmatched: 11. Germline CDR1 and CDR2: SGHVS and FQNEAQ. Written as DNA, the CDR3 is TGTGCCAGCAGCCCGATCCCGGGACAGTACAATTCACCCCTCCACTTT. Protein sequence: CASSPIPGQYNSPLHF.

The V call is TRBV2, the J call TRBJ2-5, with a weak D call TRBD2 (5 bases). Trimming removed 4 bases from V and 1 base from J, with 7 bases in between. CDR3 length equals 13 residues. Germline V CDR1 and CDR2: SNHLY, FYNNEI. The CDR3 reads CASSVDFQETQYF. The DNA of the CDR3 is TGTGCCAGCAGTGTGGACTTCCAAGAGACCCAGTACTTC.

J is TRBJ2-2 and V is TRBV19, with 9 bases identical to TRBD2. J lost 7 bases, V lost 2 bases, and 5 bases had no gene match. The germline gives CDR1 LNHDA, CDR2 SQIVND (reference sequence). The CDR3 contains 15 residues. In DNA form, the CDR3 reads TGTGCCAGTAGTATATATAGCGGGGGTGGCGGGGAGCTGTTTTTT. Its protein product is CASSIYSGGGGELFF.

This clone was seen a single time. The CDR3: CASSISRGRSYEQYF. The CDR3 bases are TGTGCCAGTAGTATTTCCAGGGGGCGTTCCTACGAGCAGTACTTC. This chain connects TRBV19 to TRBJ2-7, with 8 bases matching TRBD1. V shed 3 bases, J shed 1 base, and the junction held 5 bases outside the gene matches. The CDR3 runs to 15 residues. Germline loops: CDR1 LNHDA, CDR2 SQIVND (reference sequence).

The rearrangement links TRBV18 to TRBJ1-2, with D possibly being TRBD1 (5 bases). Germline assignment: CDR1 KGHSH and CDR2 LQKENI. V lost 8 bases and J lost 1, with 11 bases in between. The CDR3 is made up of 13 amino acids. The CDR3 bases are TGTGCCAGCACTGTCGGGGGTAACTATGGCTACACCTTC. Amino acid sequence: CASTVGGNYGYTF.

The chain joins TRBV5-6 to TRBJ1-2; no clear D. The CDR3 is 13 residues long. Per germline, CDR1 SGHDT and CDR2 YYEEEE. V was clipped by 4 bases and J by 8 bases, with 15 bases between them. The CDR3 loop is CASSRTGSAGYTF. As DNA, the CDR3 is TGTGCCAGCAGCCGTACGGGGTCTGCGGGCTACACCTTC.

Of note for this clone: Other DNA sequences of this sample code for an identical CDR3. The chain uses TRBV14 and TRBJ2-7; D is ambiguous. The CDR3 covers 12 residues. The V and J ends lost 0 bases and 5 bases respectively, with 5 bases between them. The V gene's germline CDR1 is SGHDN and CDR2 FVKESK. CDR3 loop: CASSQDRHEQYF. In nucleotides, the CDR3 is TGTGCCAGCAGCCAAGATCGCCACGAGCAGTACTTC. The whole variable domain, filled in from reference TRBV14 and TRBJ2-7, reads EAGVTQFPSHSVIEKGQTVTLRCDPISGHDNLYWYRRVMGKEIKFLLHFVKESKQDESGMPNNRFLAERTGGTYSTLKVQPAELEDSGVYFCASSQDRHEQYFGPGTRLTVT.

V usage is TRBV18 and J usage is TRBJ2-7; tentative D call: TRBD2 (6 bases). CDR1 and CDR2 from the germline V gene are KGHSH and LQKENI. The CDR3 consists of 16 residues. Trimming removed 2 bases at V and 3 bases at J, with 17 bases between. The CDR3 protein is CASSPGDLGLRYEQYF. The CDR3 coding sequence is TGTGCCAGCTCACCAGGAGACCTGGGACTTCGCTACGAGCAGTACTTC.

The gene calls are TRBV4-1 and TRBJ2-7; maybe TRBD2 (5 bases). The CDR3 is 13 amino acids. Trimming cost V 4 bases and J 5 bases, with 12 bases left between them. The germline CDR1 and CDR2 sequences are MGHRA and YSYEKL. The CDR3 DNA reads TGCGCCAGCAGCCGGATGCCCGGGAACGAGCAGTACTTC. As protein: CASSRMPGNEQYF.

This rearrangement joins TRBV20-1 to TRBJ2-1, with D hard to call. Per germline, CDR1 DFQATT and CDR2 SNEGSKA (reference sequence). The CDR3 loop spans 10 amino acids. V dropped 2 bases and J dropped 8 bases, with 4 bases sitting between them. CDR3 nucleotides: TGCAGTGCTAGATTTGATGAGCAGTTCTTC. This encodes CSARFDEQFF.

This chain uses TRBV7-2 with TRBJ1-5, with no clear D. The V gene lost 3 bases and the J gene lost 1 base, with 7 bases spanning the gap. CDR1 and CDR2 from the germline V gene are SGHTA and FQGNSA. The CDR3 runs to 14 residues. CDR3 in DNA: TGTGCCAGCAGCTTCGCGGGAAGCAATCAGCCCCAGCATTTT. Translated, it gives CASSFAGSNQPQHF. Filled out from reference TRBV7-2 and TRBJ1-5, the complete variable domain reads GAGVSQSPSNKVTEKGKDVELRCDPISGHTALYWYRQSLGQGLEFLIYFQGNSAPDKSGLPSDRFSAERTGGSVSTLTIQRTQQEDSAVYLCASSFAGSNQPQHFGDGTRLSIL.

This chain links TRBV4-1 with TRBJ2-2, with D possibly TRBD2 on 6 matching bases. The CDR3 is made up of 15 amino acids. The ends were cut back, 2 bases at V and 4 bases at J, with 11 bases in the middle. Per germline, CDR1 MGHRA and CDR2 YSYEKL. CDR3 nucleotide sequence: TGCGCCAGCAGCCAACCCGGGACTCGCACCGGGGAGCTGTTTTTT. Translated, it gives CASSQPGTRTGELFF.

The rearrangement links TRBV29-1 to TRBJ2-1, with 8 bases identical to TRBD2. Germline CDR1 and CDR2: SQVTM and ANQGSEA. This CDR3 has 13 residues. The CDR3, as DNA: TGCAGTGGGGGCGGGAGGCTCTACAATGAGCAGTTCTTC. Its translation is CSGGGRLYNEQFF.

This clone was detected only a few times. The chain carries TRBV7-9 and TRBJ1-2; 8 bases are shared with TRBD1. The germline V gene has CDR1 SEHNR and CDR2 FQNEAQ (reference sequence). The CDR3 has 13 amino acids. V trimming: 5 bases; J trimming: 4 bases; junction bases outside the gene matches: 3. CDR3 protein: CASSPDRAYGYTF. In nucleotides, the CDR3 is TGTGCCAGCAGCCCGGACAGGGCCTATGGCTACACCTTC.

The rearrangement links TRBV15 to TRBJ1-2; maybe TRBD1 (5 bases). The V end lost 3 bases, the J end lost 6 bases, and 26 bases lay between the germline ends. The CDR3 loop spans 18 amino acids. CDR1 LNHNV and CDR2 YYDKDF come from the germline V gene (reference sequence). DNA for the CDR3: TGTGCCACCAGCAGTATCAGGGATCCTCGCGGCCGGTCCCATGGCTACACCTTC. This gives the protein CATSSIRDPRGRSHGYTF.

V gene TRBV6-5 combines with J gene TRBJ1-2, with D unclear. Trimming removed 0 bases at V and 6 bases at J, with 8 bases between. CDR3 length: 13 amino acids. Germline CDR1 reads MNHEY; CDR2 reads SVGAGI. The chain's CDR3 is CASSYSEKNGYTF. The DNA of the CDR3 is TGTGCCAGCAGTTACTCTGAAAAAAATGGCTACACCTTC.

This chain uses TRBV11-2 with TRBJ2-7; D is uncertain. Looked up from germline, CDR1 is SGHAT and CDR2 is FQNNGV. Between the trimmed V and J ends, which lost 6 bases and 2 bases, there was a span of 11 bases. The CDR3 is 13 amino acids. The CDR3 DNA sequence: TGTGCCAGCAGTCAAACAGACCCCTACGAGCAGTACTTC. This gives the protein CASSQTDPYEQYF.

The chain joins TRBV15 to TRBJ2-7, with D possibly TRBD2 on 5 matching bases. Germline values: CDR1 LNHNV, CDR2 YYDKDF (reference sequence). The germline V and J ends were trimmed by 5 bases and 3 bases, with 8 bases remaining between them. The CDR3 length is 12 residues. The CDR3 bases are TGTGCCACCAGCCTAGGAGGCTACGAGCAGTACTTC. It specifies CATSLGGYEQYF.

Concerning this clone: Other DNA sequences from this sample encode an identical CDR3 as well. This chain links TRBV5-1 with TRBJ2-5; D is possibly TRBD1 (6 bases). V was shortened by 0 bases and J by 5 bases, with 17 bases between the two germline ends. Germline CDR1 and CDR2: SGHRS and YFSETQ. This CDR3 spans 16 amino acids. DNA of the CDR3: TGCGCCAGCAGCTTGGTAGGTCAGGGGATATCGGAGACCCAGTACTTC. It is translated as CASSLVGQGISETQYF.

A remark on this clone: Other DNA variants within this sample encode the same CDR3. The chain combines TRBV7-9 with TRBJ2-5, with TRBD1 identical over 9 bases. V shed 5 bases, J shed 0 bases, and the junction held 4 bases outside the gene matches. The V gene's germline CDR1 is SEHNR and CDR2 FQNEAQ (reference sequence). This CDR3 is 15 amino acids long. The CDR3 DNA follows: TGTGCCAGCAGCCTCGGGACAGGGTACCAAGAGACCCAGTACTTC. The encoded protein is CASSLGTGYQETQYF.